The rows below give T cell receptor beta chains drawn from one sample of a study of T cell repertoires in cytomegalovirus infection. For these receptors, no antigen is known. TCRdb recomputed calls from the reads with MiXCR, one row per CDR3 protein. The table has 750,000 to 950,000 distinct CDR3 sequences, roughly 28% seen once. The starting material was cultured CD8+ T cells from PBMCs, obtained from culture after CMV antigen stimulation. These receptor sequences come from a human donor in good health (CMV status not recorded). Some clones in this sample may be carry-over from other donors' samples. Each CDR3 is given with its conserved first and last residue. Fields, in order: V gene, clone size, D gene, J gene, CDR3 protein, CDR3 DNA. D genes are given only for firm matches. The size of a clone is reported for some rows only, either as once, few or many, or as a class for expanded clones.

>TRBV6-4|-|TRBD2|TRBJ2-1
CASSTASGGPGGNEQFF
TGTGCCAGCAGTACCGCTAGCGGGGGGCCGGGGGGCAATGAGCAGTTCTTC
>TRBV5-1|-|-|TRBJ1-1
CASSPRVSGATEAFF
TGCGCCAGCAGCCCGCGGGTCTCGGGGGCCACTGAAGCTTTCTTT
>TRBV6-5|-|-|TRBJ1-1
CASSYSRQKTEAFF
TGTGCCAGCAGTTACTCGCGACAGAAGACTGAAGCTTTCTTT
>TRBV6-2/TRBV6-3|-|TRBD2|TRBJ2-2
CASSSIREGLVTGELFF
TGTGCCAGCAGTTCCATCAGGGAGGGCTTAGTAACCGGGGAGCTGTTTTTT
>TRBV12-3/TRBV12-4|many|-|TRBJ2-1
CASSPLRGEPYNEQFF
TGTGCCAGCAGTCCCCTCAGGGGCGAACCCTACAATGAGCAGTTCTTC
>TRBV7-6|few|TRBD1|TRBJ1-5
CASSPRGEGAAQPQHF
TGTGCCAGCAGCCCCAGGGGGGAGGGGGCTGCTCAGCCCCAGCATTTT
>TRBV5-5|few|TRBD2|TRBJ2-1
CASRLAGDVYNEQFF
TGTGCCAGCAGGCTAGCGGGGGACGTATACAATGAGCAGTTCTTC
>TRBV5-6|few|-|TRBJ1-4
CASSPVATNEKLFF
TGTGCCAGCAGCCCGGTGGCCACTAATGAAAAACTGTTTTTT
>TRBV20-1|-|TRBD1|TRBJ1-6
CGKPTGGPYYNSPLHF
TGCGGGAAGCCTACAGGGGGGCCTTACTATAATTCACCCCTCCACTTT
>TRBV7-9|-|TRBD2|TRBJ2-4
CASSSELAGPQKWIQYF
TGTGCCAGCAGCTCCGAACTAGCGGGACCCCAAAAATGGATTCAGTACTTC
>TRBV6-1|-|-|TRBJ1-6
CATYYPDLYNSPLHF
TGTGCCACCTATTATCCAGACCTTTATAATTCACCCCTCCACTTT
>TRBV10-3|-|-|TRBJ1-5
CAISMGGDQPQHF
TGTGCCATCAGTATGGGGGGGGATCAGCCCCAGCATTTT
>TRBV7-8|many|-|TRBJ2-1
CASSLDGKEQFF
TGTGCCAGCAGCTTAGACGGTAAGGAGCAGTTCTTC